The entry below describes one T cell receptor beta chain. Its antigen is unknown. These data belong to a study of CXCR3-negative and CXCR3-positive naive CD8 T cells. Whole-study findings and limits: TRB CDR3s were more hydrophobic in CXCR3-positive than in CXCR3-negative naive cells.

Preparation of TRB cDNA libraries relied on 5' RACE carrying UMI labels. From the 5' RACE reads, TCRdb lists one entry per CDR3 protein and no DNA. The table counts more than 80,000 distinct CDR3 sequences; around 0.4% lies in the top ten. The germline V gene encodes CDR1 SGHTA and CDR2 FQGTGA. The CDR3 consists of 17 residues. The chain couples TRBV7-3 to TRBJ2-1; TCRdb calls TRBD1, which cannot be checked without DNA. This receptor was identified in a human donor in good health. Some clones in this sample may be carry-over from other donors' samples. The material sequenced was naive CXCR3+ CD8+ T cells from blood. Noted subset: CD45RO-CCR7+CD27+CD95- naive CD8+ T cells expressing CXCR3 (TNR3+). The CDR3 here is CASSFDRAGSYYNEQFF.